A single sample gave rise to the 21 T cell receptor beta chains below, sequenced in a study of blood T cell repertoires in COVID-19 (dated by TCRdb to the early 2020s). The method was the immunoSEQ multiplex PCR assay. In TCRdb, the immuneACCESS table is reduced to in-frame sequences with V and J assigned. These tables do not hold every clone; where another copy was compared, an unresolved V gene accounts for under half, and the others remain unexplained. The sample profile shows 300,000 to 350,000 clones; 85% to 90% of them were found once. In total, the top ten clones hold around 6% of the sample. The sequenced material came from peripheral blood. These receptors came from a woman in her forties or fifties with COVID-19, enrolled during active disease.

The chain recombines TRBV25-1 with TRBJ1-5; 7 bases are a match to TRBD1. CDR3 length: 12 residues. V dropped 3 bases and J dropped 11; count of bases not matched to a gene: 4. CDR1 is MGHDK and CDR2 is SYGVNS in the germline V gene. The CDR3 loop reads CASSDQGQSQHF. The CDR3 DNA reads as TGTGCCAGCAGTGACCAGGGACAGTCCCAGCATTTT.

The chain links TRBV7-9 to TRBJ1-1; TRBD1 is a possible D gene (6 bases). CDR1 and CDR2 (germline): SEHNR, FQNEAQ (reference sequence). The CDR3 runs to 15 residues. V gave up 2 bases and J gave up 0 bases, with 10 bases separating them. The CDR3 DNA sequence: TGTGCCAGCAGCTTACCCCAGGGGATGAACACTGAAGCTTTCTTT. This gives the protein CASSLPQGMNTEAFF.

The rearrangement links TRBV19 to TRBJ2-1; D is uncertain. The ends were cut back, 0 bases at V and 2 bases at J, with 11 bases in the middle. The germline CDR1 and CDR2 sequences are LNHDA and SQIVND (reference sequence). This CDR3 region has 16 residues. CDR3 coding DNA: TGTGCCAGTAGTATAGATTATCCGGTCACCTACAATGAGCAGTTCTTC. It yields the protein CASSIDYPVTYNEQFF. Full variable domain (remainder filled in from reference TRBV19 and TRBJ2-1): DGGITQSPKYLFRKEGQNVTLSCEQNLNHDAMYWYRQDPGQGLRLIYYSQIVNDFQKGDIAEGYSVSREKKESFPLTVTSAQKNPTAFYLCASSIDYPVTYNEQFFGPGTRLTVL.

The CDR3 nucleotides read TGTGCCAGCCCACGTGTTTCGACAGGATACTCCTACGAGCAGTACTTC. This gives the protein CASPRVSTGYSYEQYF. The chain carries TRBV6-4 and TRBJ2-7; perhaps TRBD1 as D (6 bases). This CDR3 is built from 16 residues. Germline V gene lookup returns CDR1 MRHNA and CDR2 SNTAGT. Trimming removed 8 bases at V and 0 bases at J, with 20 bases between.

In the case of this clone: Other DNA sequences in the sample encode the same CDR3. The CDR3 DNA sequence: TGCGCCAGCAGCCAAACAGGGGACTATGGCTACACCTTC. This encodes CASSQTGDYGYTF. The chain uses TRBV5-1 and TRBJ1-2; 7 bases fit TRBD1. Trimming cost V 4 bases and J 3 bases; bases outside gene matches: 3. Per germline, CDR1 SGHRS and CDR2 YFSETQ. The CDR3 consists of 13 residues.

The chain has TRBV6-5 and TRBJ2-2, with 7 bases that match TRBD2. Trimming at V came to 6 bases and at J to 6 bases, leaving 7 bases not matched to a gene. This CDR3 is 14 amino acids long. CDR1 MNHEY and CDR2 SVGAGI come from the germline V gene. The CDR3 region is CASSTGRAAGELFF. CDR3 coding DNA: TGTGCCAGCAGCACTGGGAGGGCAGCCGGGGAGCTGTTTTTT.

Concerning this clone: Other DNA sequences of this sample code for an identical CDR3. The chain carries TRBV6-1 and TRBJ1-2, with a possible D match to TRBD1 (5 bases). The germline V gene encodes CDR1 MNHNS and CDR2 SASEGT. V was trimmed by 3 bases and J by 4 bases, leaving 9 bases between them. The CDR3 loop spans 13 amino acids. CDR3 DNA sequence: TGTGCCAGCAGTGAGGCGGGGGGCTATGGCTACACCTTC. Translation: CASSEAGGYGYTF.

The chain recombines TRBV18 with TRBJ1-2; 9 nucleotides line up with TRBD1. Germline V gene sequence: CDR1 KGHSH, CDR2 LQKENI. The CDR3 loop spans 15 amino acids. V gave up 5 bases and J gave up 2 bases; unmatched junction bases: 6. CDR3: CASSSTGQGNYGYTF. The CDR3 DNA is TGTGCCAGCTCATCAACGGGACAGGGAAACTATGGCTACACCTTC.

CDR3 protein: CASSDVQVIRDTQYF. The CDR3 DNA is TGTGCCAGCAGCGACGTACAGGTCATACGGGATACGCAGTATTTT. V is TRBV6-6 and J is TRBJ2-3; D possibly corresponds to TRBD1 (5 bases). Trimming removed 6 bases from V and 6 bases from J, with 19 bases in between. This CDR3 has 15 residues. Germline V gene data show CDR1 as MNHNY and CDR2 as SVGAGI (reference sequence).

This chain links TRBV5-1 with TRBJ2-5; D remains unclear. The CDR3 spans 14 residues. The V end lost 0 bases, the J end lost 1 base, and 7 bases lay between the germline ends. The germline gives CDR1 SGHRS, CDR2 YFSETQ. In nucleotides, the CDR3 is TGCGCCAGCAGCTTGGCAGGTCCCCAAGAGACCCAGTACTTC. Its protein is CASSLAGPQETQYF.

This rearrangement joins TRBV9 to TRBJ1-2; D not resolved. Germline CDR1 and CDR2: SGDLS and YYNGEE. Trimming took 0 bases from V and 0 from J, leaving 12 bases between them. The CDR3 spans 16 residues. CDR3 protein: CASSVVVSFSNYGYTF. CDR3 DNA: TGTGCCAGCAGCGTAGTTGTGAGCTTCTCTAACTATGGCTACACCTTC.

The rearrangement links TRBV19 to TRBJ2-1; TRBD2 is a possible D gene (6 bases). The germline V and J ends were trimmed by 7 bases and 1 base, with 14 bases remaining between them. This CDR3 has 15 residues. The germline gives CDR1 LNHDA, CDR2 SQIVND (reference sequence). The CDR3 sequence is CASNLGEVSYNEQFF. The DNA of the CDR3 is TGTGCCAGTAATCTCGGGGAGGTTTCCTACAATGAGCAGTTCTTC.

This clone is a singleton in its sample. The rearrangement links TRBV7-3 to TRBJ2-7, with no clear D. CDR3 length equals 13 residues. With 1 base removed from V and 6 bases from J, the gap between germline ends came to 10 bases. From germline, CDR1 is SGHTA and CDR2 FQGTGA. The CDR3 sequence is CASSLRSHGEQYF. In nucleotides, the CDR3 is TGTGCCAGCAGCTTAAGGTCACATGGCGAGCAGTACTTC.

V usage is TRBV5-1 and J usage is TRBJ1-6; D may be TRBD1 (6 bases). CDR3 size: 17 residues. Germline lookup yields CDR1 SGHRS and CDR2 YFSETQ. Deletions cut 1 base from V and 8 bases from J, with 19 bases between. The CDR3 sequence: CASSLHLRTATYSPLHF. CDR3 sequence (DNA): TGCGCCAGCAGCTTGCACCTAAGGACAGCAACCTATTCACCCCTCCACTTT. Full variable domain (rest looked up from reference TRBV5-1 and TRBJ1-6): KAGVTQTPRYLIKTRGQQVTLSCSPISGHRSVSWYQQTPGQGLQFLFEYFSETQRNKGNFPGRFSGRQFSNSRSEMNVSTLELGDSALYLCASSLHLRTATYSPLHFGNGTRLTVT.

J is TRBJ2-5 and V is TRBV3-1 (or the pseudogene TRBV3-2); D is perhaps TRBD2 (6 bases). Per germline, CDR1 LGHDT and CDR2 YNNKEL (reference sequence). The V and J ends lost 5 bases and 1 base respectively, with 11 bases between them. The CDR3 contains 14 residues. The CDR3 region has the DNA TGTGCCAGCAGCAAAAGGACTACCCAAGAGACCCAGTACTTC. This codes for CASSKRTTQETQYF.

This chain links TRBV3-1 (or the pseudogene TRBV3-2) with TRBJ2-5; the match to TRBD1 covers 8 bases. V lost 3 bases to trimming and J lost 5 bases; unmatched junction nucleotides: 5. This CDR3 region has 14 residues. The germline V gene encodes CDR1 LGHDT and CDR2 YNNKEL (reference sequence). The CDR3 region is CASSHRQGHETQYF. As DNA, the CDR3 is TGTGCCAGCAGCCATAGACAGGGGCACGAGACCCAGTACTTC.

The chain joins TRBV7-6 to TRBJ2-1, with TRBD1 matching over 7 bases. J gave up 0 bases and V 5 bases, and 10 bases lay outside the gene matches. The CDR3 has 17 amino acids. From germline, CDR1 is SGHVS and CDR2 FNYEAQ. The CDR3, as DNA: TGTGCCAGCAGCCCGACCGCGACAGGGATCTCCTACAATGAGCAGTTCTTC. It specifies CASSPTATGISYNEQFF.

The rearrangement joins TRBV5-1 to TRBJ2-7, with D possibly TRBD2 on 5 matching bases. The CDR3 extends over 15 amino acids. V was clipped by 0 bases and J by 0 bases, with 10 bases between them. Germline values: CDR1 SGHRS, CDR2 YFSETQ. This chain's CDR3 is CASSLGLTSSYEQYF. The CDR3 coding sequence is TGCGCCAGCAGCTTGGGACTCACTAGCTCCTACGAGCAGTACTTC.

CDR3 region: CASSYPFNEQFF. DNA of the CDR3: TGTGCCAGCAGTTACCCCTTCAATGAGCAGTTCTTC. The rearrangement joins TRBV6-2 or TRBV6-3 to TRBJ2-1, with D unresolved. The CDR3 totals 12 residues. V dropped 2 bases and J dropped 6 bases, with 5 bases sitting between them. CDR1 and CDR2 from the germline V gene are MNHEY and SVGEGT.

This chain uses TRBV27 with TRBJ2-1, with 7 bases identical to TRBD2. Germline V gives CDR1 MNHEY, CDR2 SMNVEV (reference sequence). This CDR3 has 16 amino acids. J was trimmed by 0 bases and V by 6 bases; bases with no gene match: 8. CDR3 protein: CASRTLAESSYNEQFF. The CDR3 region has the DNA TGTGCCAGCAGGACCCTAGCGGAAAGCTCCTACAATGAGCAGTTCTTC.

The V call is TRBV27, the J call TRBJ1-2; 7 bases line up with TRBD1. The CDR3 has 15 amino acids. The germline CDR1 and CDR2 sequences are MNHEY and SMNVEV (reference sequence). Germline trimming cut 3 bases from V and 6 bases from J; bases unmatched to any gene: 10. CDR3 residues: CASSLTGSSGDGYTF. In nucleotides, the CDR3 is TGTGCCAGCAGTTTGACAGGGAGTTCAGGGGATGGCTACACCTTC.